Following are 14 T cell receptor beta chains from one sample sequenced in a study of Ad26.COV2.S vaccination and SARS-CoV-2 variants. The table came from immunoSEQ multiplex PCR; TCRdb's copy has only in-frame clones and leaves some out. The table has approximately 460,000 clones, roughly 87% seen once. The treatment is: over 15 received Ad26.COV2.S at low or high dose, single or two shots; about five received placebo; per-sample allocation not given. Specimen acquisition occurred on day 63 following the initial vaccine or placebo injection. The sequencing here drew on peripheral blood, taken in a trial of Ad26.COV2.S vaccine versus placebo. The receptors were sampled from a person aged 18-65 years who received the Ad26.COV2.S COVID-19 vaccine or a placebo.

The chain links TRBV28 to TRBJ2-5; perhaps TRBD2 as D (7 bases). The CDR3 spans 14 residues. Between the trimmed V and J ends, which lost 10 bases and 5 bases, there was a span of 20 bases. CDR1 is MDHEN, CDR2 SYDVKM, per germline. For the CDR3, the DNA is TGTGCCACCAAGGGGGGGGGTTTAGCGGAGACCCAGTACTTC. Its translation is CATKGGGLAETQYF.

The chain has TRBV29-1 and TRBJ2-1; D assignment may be TRBD1 or TRBD2 (5 bases each). V dropped 6 bases and J dropped 0 bases, with 12 bases sitting between them. This CDR3 is 14 amino acids long. Germline CDR1 SQVTM, CDR2 ANQGSEA. CDR3 sequence (DNA): TGCAGCGTCCGGGACCCAAGCTCCTACAATGAGCAGTTCTTC. Amino acid sequence: CSVRDPSSYNEQFF.

Worth noting for this clone: Other DNA sequences within the sample encode an identical CDR3. The chain has TRBV30 and TRBJ2-7; 8 nucleotides match TRBD2. Germline assignment: CDR1 GTSNPN and CDR2 SVGIG (reference sequence). The CDR3 length is 12 residues. The V and J ends lost 2 bases and 3 bases, in that order; junction bases with no gene match: 0. The CDR3 region has the DNA TGTGCCTGGAGTCGGGGGGGCTACGAGCAGTACTTC. Amino acids: CAWSRGGYEQYF.

The V call is TRBV19, the J call TRBJ1-2, with 11 bases fitting TRBD1. CDR3 length: 12 amino acids. Germline assignment: CDR1 LNHDA and CDR2 SQIVND (reference sequence). V was clipped by 6 bases and J by 6 bases; unmatched bases: 0. The CDR3: CASRDRGHGYTF. The CDR3 DNA follows: TGTGCCAGTAGGGACAGGGGGCATGGCTACACCTTC.

J is TRBJ2-7 and V is TRBV10-3; 9 positions match TRBD1. Germline V lookup: CDR1 ENHRY, CDR2 SYGVKD. V lost 10 bases and J lost 3; bases outside the gene matches: 4. The CDR3 has 12 residues. CDR3 amino acids: CATGTGNYEQYF. In nucleotides, the CDR3 is TGTGCCACCGGGACAGGGAACTACGAGCAGTACTTC.

A single count supports this clone. This rearrangement joins TRBV10-2 to TRBJ1-1, with no clear D. CDR3 length: 15 amino acids. V gave up 6 bases and J gave up 2 bases, with 16 bases separating them. From germline, CDR1 is WSHSY and CDR2 SAAADI. The CDR3 bases are TGCGCCAGCAGCGCGTTCGGAAGTGTTAACACTGAAGCTTTCTTT. Translating gives CASSAFGSVNTEAFF.

This chain connects TRBV2 to TRBJ1-2, with TRBD1 identical over 9 bases. The CDR3 has 13 residues. Per germline, CDR1 SNHLY and CDR2 FYNNEI. V lost 6 bases to trimming and J lost 6 bases; unmatched junction nucleotides: 5. The CDR3 sequence: CASSGDRVHGYTF. CDR3 DNA sequence: TGTGCCAGCAGCGGGGACAGGGTACATGGCTACACCTTC.

The genes are TRBV27 and TRBJ1-2; D possibly corresponds to TRBD1 (5 bases). The V end was cut by 7 bases, the J end by 0 bases, with 12 bases between. Germline V gene lookup returns CDR1 MNHEY and CDR2 SMNVEV (reference sequence). The CDR3 runs to 14 residues. The CDR3 coding sequence is TGTGCCAGCACCCCCGGGGGTCCTAACTATGGCTACACCTTC. Protein product: CASTPGGPNYGYTF.

The CDR3 reads CASSLSIRGGTNEKLFF. Written as DNA, the CDR3 is TGTGCCAGCAGCTTATCTATTCGAGGGGGAACTAATGAAAAACTGTTTTTT. V is TRBV7-2 and J is TRBJ1-4; D is perhaps TRBD1 (6 bases). V was clipped by 2 bases and J by 1 base, with 14 bases between them. This CDR3 has 17 residues. The germline gives CDR1 SGHTA, CDR2 FQGNSA.

The chain combines TRBV28 with TRBJ2-3; a possible D gene is TRBD2 (5 bases). This CDR3 region has 14 residues. Trimming removed 6 bases at V and 1 base at J, with 11 bases between. Germline CDR1 and CDR2: MDHEN and SYDVKM. The CDR3 spells CASSQNGGTDTQYF. CDR3 bases: TGTGCCAGCAGCCAAAACGGGGGCACAGATACGCAGTATTTT.

Regarding this clone: Within the sample, other DNA sequences also encode this same CDR3. The chain recombines TRBV18 with TRBJ1-5; D possibly corresponds to TRBD1 (5 bases). Germline V gene data show CDR1 as KGHSH and CDR2 as LQKENI. This CDR3 is 13 amino acids long. Trimming pared 3 bases from V and 7 bases from J, leaving 10 bases between. Written as DNA, the CDR3 is TGTGCCAGCTCACCGGGGGGACCCCAGCCCCAGCATTTT. Its translation is CASSPGGPQPQHF.

This rearrangement joins TRBV20-1 to TRBJ2-7; 8 bases fit TRBD2. Germline loops: CDR1 DFQATT, CDR2 SNEGSKA (reference sequence). The CDR3 spans 14 residues. The trim removed 3 bases at V and 0 bases at J, leaving 4 bases unmatched. The DNA of the CDR3 is TGCAGTGCTAGTATAGCGGGGAGCTCCTACGAGCAGTACTTC. Translation gives CSASIAGSSYEQYF.

J is TRBJ1-2 and V is TRBV11-2, with 11 bases matching TRBD1. This CDR3 contains 15 residues. The germline CDR1 and CDR2 sequences are SGHAT and FQNNGV. V was clipped by 4 bases and J by 8 bases; unmatched bases: 9. CDR3 residues: CASSSSRDRGYGYTF. The CDR3 bases are TGTGCCAGCAGCTCCTCTCGGGACAGGGGGTACGGCTACACCTTC.

This chain uses TRBV19 with TRBJ2-7; 9 nucleotides line up with TRBD2. The CDR3 runs to 16 residues. Per the germline V gene, CDR1 is LNHDA and CDR2 is SQIVND (reference sequence). Losses at the gene ends were 3 bases for V and 2 bases for J; bases not matched to a gene: 8. CDR3 sequence reads: CASSIQRTSVAYEQYF. The DNA for the CDR3 is TGTGCCAGTAGTATCCAGCGGACTAGCGTGGCCTACGAGCAGTACTTC.